This is a list of T cell receptor beta chains from one sample in a study of blood T cell repertoires in COVID-19. Generated by immunoSEQ multiplex PCR, the TCRdb table keeps only in-frame clones and is missing some. The data hold about 210,000 clones, with 84% observed a single time. The specimen was peripheral blood. The receptors here all came from a middle-aged man who had recovered from COVID-19. CDR3s include the opening cysteine and the closing phenylalanine or tryptophan. A D gene is named only where the DNA matches it firmly. Only part of the rows carry a size: once, few, many, or a class if the clone is expanded.

CASSLVLVTDTQYF	TGCGCCAGCAGCTTGGTCCTAGTCACAGATACGCAGTATTTT	TRBJ2-3	.	.	TRBV5-1
CSVGRPNEQFF	TGCAGTGTGGGGCGCCCCAATGAGCAGTTCTTC	TRBJ2-1	.	.	TRBV20-1
CASSSRLAGKAYEQYF	TGTGCCAGCAGCTCAAGGCTAGCGGGGAAGGCGTACGAGCAGTACTTC	TRBJ2-7	few	TRBD2	TRBV5-5
CASSQNRGIGELFF	TGTGCCAGCAGCCAAAACAGGGGAATCGGGGAGCTGTTTTTT	TRBJ2-2	.	TRBD1	TRBV3-1/TRBV3-2
CASSPRSGSFKNEQFF	TGTGCCAGCAGCCCACGTAGCGGGAGTTTTAAGAATGAGCAGTTCTTC	TRBJ2-1	once	TRBD2	TRBV9
CASSYSRGGNTEAFF	TGTGCCAGCAGTTACTCGAGGGGAGGGAACACTGAAGCTTTCTTT	TRBJ1-1	.	.	TRBV6-2/TRBV6-3
CASGRALSYEQYF	TGTGCCAGCGGGAGGGCACTCTCCTACGAGCAGTACTTC	TRBJ2-7	.	TRBD2	TRBV12-3/TRBV12-4
CATSKLTGSSTDTQYF	TGTGCCACCAGCAAGTTAACAGGTTCTAGCACAGATACGCAGTATTTT	TRBJ2-3	.	.	TRBV15
CASSGRDRGSGYTF	TGTGCCAGCAGCGGCCGGGACAGGGGTTCTGGCTACACCTTC	TRBJ1-2	.	TRBD1	TRBV3-1/TRBV3-2
CASSPLGPTGEQYF	TGCGCCAGCAGCCCGTTGGGGCCCACAGGCGAGCAGTACTTC	TRBJ2-7	.	.	TRBV5-1
CASSRLLAGGIYEQFF	TGTGCCAGCAGCCGTCTCCTAGCGGGGGGAATCTATGAGCAGTTCTTC	TRBJ2-1	once	TRBD2	TRBV3-1/TRBV3-2
CASSLDGGNIDTQYF	TGTGCCAGCAGCTTGGATGGCGGGAATATAGATACGCAGTATTTT	TRBJ2-3	.	.	TRBV5-4
CASSSGGSKNIQYF	TGTGCCAGCAGCTCAGGCGGGTCCAAAAACATTCAGTACTTC	TRBJ2-4	once	.	TRBV7-8
CASSIFGTSAQETQYF	TGCGCCAGCAGCATCTTTGGGACTAGCGCCCAAGAGACCCAGTACTTC	TRBJ2-5	.	TRBD2	TRBV5-1
CASSFRGAETQYF	TGTGCCAGCAGCTTCCGCGGGGCGGAGACCCAGTACTTC	TRBJ2-5	.	.	TRBV7-8
CASSSLSGRPGTDTQYF	TGTGCCAGCAGCTCCCTTAGCGGGAGGCCAGGGACAGATACGCAGTATTTT	TRBJ2-3	.	TRBD2	TRBV7-9
CASSADRGRNSPLHF	TGTGCCAGCAGCGCAGACAGGGGGAGGAATTCACCCCTCCACTTT	TRBJ1-6	.	TRBD1	TRBV6-4
CAWTRDRGGQPQHF	TGTGCCTGGACCCGGGACAGGGGAGGTCAGCCCCAGCATTTT	TRBJ1-5	once	TRBD1	TRBV30
CASSRQGYYTEAFF	TGTGCCAGCAGTCGACAGGGTTATTACACTGAAGCTTTCTTT	TRBJ1-1	.	TRBD1	TRBV2
CASSPDRGYEQYF	TGTGCCAGCAGCCCTGACAGGGGATACGAGCAGTACTTC	TRBJ2-7	.	TRBD1	TRBV9
CASSLPGQNGNTIYF	TGTGCCAGCAGCTTACCGGGACAAAATGGAAACACCATATATTTT	TRBJ1-3	.	.	TRBV5-4
CASSKGLAGQETQYF	TGTGCCAGCAGCAAGGGACTAGCGGGACAAGAGACCCAGTACTTC	TRBJ2-5	.	TRBD2	TRBV5-4
CAISPHPQGSFRTGYEQYF	TGTGCCATCAGCCCACACCCACAGGGTTCTTTTCGGACTGGATACGAGCAGTACTTC	TRBJ2-7	.	.	TRBV10-3
CASSLKQGGVTEAFF	TGTGCCAGTAGTCTTAAGCAGGGGGGTGTCACTGAAGCTTTCTTT	TRBJ1-1	.	TRBD1	TRBV19
CASTPGQGRLAFF	TGTGCCAGCACGCCAGGACAGGGACGGTTAGCTTTCTTT	TRBJ1-1	.	TRBD1	TRBV6-5